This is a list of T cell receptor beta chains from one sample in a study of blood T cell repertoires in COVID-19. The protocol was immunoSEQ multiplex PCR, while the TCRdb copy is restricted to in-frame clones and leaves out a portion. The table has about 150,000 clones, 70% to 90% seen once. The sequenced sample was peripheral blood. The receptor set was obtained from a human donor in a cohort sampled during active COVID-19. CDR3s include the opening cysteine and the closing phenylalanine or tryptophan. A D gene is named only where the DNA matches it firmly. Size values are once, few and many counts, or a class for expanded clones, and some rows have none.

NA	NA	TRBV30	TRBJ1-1	TGTGCCTGGACGAGGCGAAACACTGAAGCTTTCTTT	CAWTRRNTEAFF
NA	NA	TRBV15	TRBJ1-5	TGTGCCACCAGCAGAGATCTGCAGGGGCTAGACCTACAGCATTTT	CATSRDLQGLDLQHF
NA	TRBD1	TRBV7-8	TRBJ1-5	TGTGCCAGCAGCTCGATACCGGGACAGGTTAATCAGCCCCAGCATTTT	CASSSIPGQVNQPQHF
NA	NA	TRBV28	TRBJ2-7	TGTGCCAGCAGTTCCTTTTCCACAACCGACTACGAGCAGTACTTC	CASSSFSTTDYEQYF
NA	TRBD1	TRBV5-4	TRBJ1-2	TGTGCCAGCAGGTGGACAGGGATGGATGGCTACACCTTC	CASRWTGMDGYTF
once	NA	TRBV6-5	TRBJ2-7	TGTGCCAGCAGTTACCGACGATTAGGAGGGACCTACGAGCAGTACTTC	CASSYRRLGGTYEQYF
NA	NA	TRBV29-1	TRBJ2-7	TGCAGCGTTGTCAAAGGGGCCTACGAGCAGTACTTC	CSVVKGAYEQYF
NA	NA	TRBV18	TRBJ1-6	TGTGCCAGCTCACCACTAGGAGAGCTCAATTCACCCCTCCACTTT	CASSPLGELNSPLHF
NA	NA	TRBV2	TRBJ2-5	TGTGCCAGCAGTGAAGTCGTAGAGACCCAGTACTTC	CASSEVVETQYF
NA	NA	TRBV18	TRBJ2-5	TGTGCCAGCTCACCCCAGAACCAAGAGACCCAGTACTTC	CASSPQNQETQYF
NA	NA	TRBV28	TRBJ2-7	TGTGCCAGCAGTTATAGGGGGGGTGGATACGAGCAGTACTTC	CASSYRGGGYEQYF
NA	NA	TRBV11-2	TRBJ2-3	TGTGCCAGCAGCTTAGCAGGAGGAGCAGATACGCAGTATTTT	CASSLAGGADTQYF
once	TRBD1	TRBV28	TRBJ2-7	TGTGCCAGCAGTTTCAGCGGACAGGGCACCTGGTACGAGCAGTACTTC	CASSFSGQGTWYEQYF
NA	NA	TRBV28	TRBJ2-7	TGTGCCAGCAGTTTAGCAGGGTACGAGCAGTACTTC	CASSLAGYEQYF
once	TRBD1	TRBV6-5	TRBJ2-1	TGTGCCAGCAGTAATCCCGGGACAGGGGGCAAGTTCTTC	CASSNPGTGGKFF
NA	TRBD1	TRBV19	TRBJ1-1	TGTGCCAGTAGCCCAATGTGGGGGACAGGGCCGAACACTGAAGCTTTCTTT	CASSPMWGTGPNTEAFF
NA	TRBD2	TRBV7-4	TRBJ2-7	TGTGCCAGCAGGTGGACTAGCGGGGGGCAAACGGACGAGCAGTACTTC	CASRWTSGGQTDEQYF
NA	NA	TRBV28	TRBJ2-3	TGTGCCAGCAGTTCGACAGTGGATACGCAGTATTTT	CASSSTVDTQYF
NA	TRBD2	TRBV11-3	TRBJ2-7	TGTGCCAGCAGCTTAAGACTAGCGGACGAGCAGTACTTC	CASSLRLADEQYF
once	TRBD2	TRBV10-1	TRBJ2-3	TGCGCCAGCAGCCCACTAGCGGGAGTTTCAACTGATACGCAGTATTTT	CASSPLAGVSTDTQYF
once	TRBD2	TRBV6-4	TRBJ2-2	TGTGCCAGCAGTGCGACTAGCGGGGGAGCCATTGGGGAGCTGTTTTTT	CASSATSGGAIGELFF
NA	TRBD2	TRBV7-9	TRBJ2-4	TGTGCCAGCAGCTCTCTGCCGGGGGGGACCACCAAAAACATTCAGTACTTC	CASSSLPGGTTKNIQYF
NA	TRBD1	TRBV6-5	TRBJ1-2	TGTGCCAGCAGCTCTCCGGACAGGGGCTATGGCTACACCTTC	CASSSPDRGYGYTF
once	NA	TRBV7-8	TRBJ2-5	TGTGCCAGCAGCACCAGTCCAAGGGGTGCGGAGACCCAGTACTTC	CASSTSPRGAETQYF
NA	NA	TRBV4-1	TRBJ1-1	TGCGCCAGCAGCTACGACAGCCTGAACACTGAAGCTTTCTTT	CASSYDSLNTEAFF
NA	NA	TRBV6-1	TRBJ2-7	TGTGCCAGCAGTGAAAACGGGTACTACGAGCAGTACTTC	CASSENGYYEQYF
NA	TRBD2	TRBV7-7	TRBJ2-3	TGTGCTAGCAGCTCCTTAGCGGGAGCGAGCACAGATACGCAGTATTTT	CASSSLAGASTDTQYF
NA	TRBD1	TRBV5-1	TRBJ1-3	TGCGCCAGCAGCGCCCGACAGGGAGGCGTCGCCGGAAACACCATATATTTT	CASSARQGGVAGNTIYF
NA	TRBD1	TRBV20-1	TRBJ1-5	TGCAGTGCTAGTCCCCTGCTCGGGACAGGAGGGCTTAGCAATCAGCCCCAGCATTTT	CSASPLLGTGGLSNQPQHF